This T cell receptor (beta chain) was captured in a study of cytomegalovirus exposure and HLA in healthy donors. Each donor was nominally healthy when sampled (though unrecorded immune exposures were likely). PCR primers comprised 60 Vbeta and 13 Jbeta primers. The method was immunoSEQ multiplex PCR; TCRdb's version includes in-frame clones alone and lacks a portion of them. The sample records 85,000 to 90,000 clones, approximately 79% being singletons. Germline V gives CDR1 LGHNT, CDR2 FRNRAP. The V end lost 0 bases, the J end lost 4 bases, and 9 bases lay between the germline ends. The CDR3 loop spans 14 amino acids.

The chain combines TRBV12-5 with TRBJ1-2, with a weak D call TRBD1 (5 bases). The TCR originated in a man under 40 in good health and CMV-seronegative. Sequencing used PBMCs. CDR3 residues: CASGLVQVTYGYTF. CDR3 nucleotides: TGTGCTAGTGGTTTGGTACAGGTGACCTATGGCTACACCTTC.